This T cell receptor beta chain was recorded in a study of blood T cell repertoires in COVID-19 (dated by TCRdb to 2018 to 2021). For the study in its entirety: Samples from collaborators originated in the United States, Italy and Spain and spanned both the acute and convalescent phases of COVID-19. The samples were drawn from the first 160 participants of the ongoing ImmuneRACE study and from 1,254 subjects provided by 6 global collaborators. Where HLA class I and class II types were available, the types were taken from metadata supplied by the sample provider, not from assay-based typing. The sample metadata nearly always contained a de-identified subject ID, COVID-19 status, age in years and sex. The material from the prospective study consisted of cDNA or gDNA derived from T cells, B-cell-depleted T cells, or PBMCs. The repertoires were released in a freely available public database meant as a resource for research on the immune response to SARS-CoV-2. Subjects who had been exposed to COVID-19, were actively infected with it, or had recovered from it provided the deeply sampled blood TCRbeta repertoires that made up the dataset. The study at large found these results: The quantity of clinical and demographic metadata differed by source and by participant and was supplied without curation.

TCRbeta CDR3 regions were amplified from genomic DNA by means of the immunoSEQ Assay, a bias-controlled multiplex PCR. The source study handled its data this way. The number of nucleated cells in each sample was estimated from the amplification of reference gene primers within the assay. Sequence reads were collapsed and filtered to measure the absolute abundance of every unique TCRbeta CDR3 rearrangement. For each sample, productive Simpson clonality was calculated as the square root of Simpson's diversity index over productive rearrangements. Imported from immuneACCESS, the table was reduced by TCRdb to in-frame sequences with V and J called. These copies leave out some clones; in studies compared against another copy, an unresolved V gene accounts for under half, and the cause of the remainder is not known. That table supplies the V and J calls and clone size; D and trimming were determined from the DNA. A total of about 190,000 clones appear in this sample, roughly 84% of them only once. Together, the top ten hold around 5.9% of the sample.

Based on the germline V gene, the CDR1 and CDR2 sequences are KGHDR and SFDVKD. Relative to germline, V is missing 5 bases and J is missing 0 bases, with 9 bases of the junction outside any gene match. There are 17 amino acids in the CDR3, from cysteine to phenylalanine inclusive. Here the CDR3 DNA is all that survives: 51 bases in frame from base 1. This clone was seen only a few times. Which antigen it targets is not known. Qualities for individual bases were not recorded, and no much larger clone is one base off. A second Seattle source provided samples from volunteer blood donors who had recovered from COVID-19. Collaborating institutions collected whole blood in K2EDTA tubes following their own protocols. Collaborator samples were shipped for TCRbeta analysis as frozen whole blood, isolated PBMCs, or DNA extracted from either sample type.

This sequence originates from a woman aged 40 to 55 who had recovered from COVID-19. Material: peripheral blood. The chain links TRBV24-1 with TRBJ2-1, with 7 central nucleotides matching TRBD2. The CDR3 amino acid sequence is: CATSVGGRASSYNEQFF. The nucleotides are TGTGCCACCAGTGTGGGCGGGAGAGCTAGCTCCTACAATGAGCAGTTCTTC.